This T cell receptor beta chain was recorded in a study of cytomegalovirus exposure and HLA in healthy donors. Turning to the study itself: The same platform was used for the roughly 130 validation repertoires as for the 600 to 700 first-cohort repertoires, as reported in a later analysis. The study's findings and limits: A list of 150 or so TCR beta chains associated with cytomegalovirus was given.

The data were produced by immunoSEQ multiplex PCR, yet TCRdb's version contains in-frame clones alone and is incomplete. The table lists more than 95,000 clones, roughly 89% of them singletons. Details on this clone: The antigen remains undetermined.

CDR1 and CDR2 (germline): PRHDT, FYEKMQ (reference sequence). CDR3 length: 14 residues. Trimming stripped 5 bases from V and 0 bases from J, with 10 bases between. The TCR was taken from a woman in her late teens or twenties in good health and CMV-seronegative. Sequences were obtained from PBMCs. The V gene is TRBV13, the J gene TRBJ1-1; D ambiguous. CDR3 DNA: TGTGCCAGCAGCGGGCAGAAAATGAACACTGAAGCTTTCTTT. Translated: CASSGQKMNTEAFF.